The source of this T cell receptor (beta chain) is a study of blood T cells in healthy people across ages. This clonotype showed up just a few times. The length of the CDR3 is 13 residues. The germline gives CDR1 MGHRA, CDR2 YSYEKL. The V end was cut by 1 base, the J end by 5 bases, with 8 bases between. Then a second PCR, running about 7 to 11 cycles, was carried out with a sample-barcoded 5' primer and a J-beta primer mix. One entry per CDR3 protein, called by TCRdb with MiXCR from the 5' RACE reads. The sample yields roughly 1.4 million distinct CDR3 sequences, approximately 59% seen once. The chain employs TRBV4-1 and TRBJ2-5; no clear D. What was sequenced was blood. This clonotype was sampled from a man aged 18 to 29 in good health. The CDR3 here is CASSQVNLETQYF. For the CDR3, the DNA is TGCGCCAGCAGCCAAGTAAACCTGGAGACCCAGTACTTC.